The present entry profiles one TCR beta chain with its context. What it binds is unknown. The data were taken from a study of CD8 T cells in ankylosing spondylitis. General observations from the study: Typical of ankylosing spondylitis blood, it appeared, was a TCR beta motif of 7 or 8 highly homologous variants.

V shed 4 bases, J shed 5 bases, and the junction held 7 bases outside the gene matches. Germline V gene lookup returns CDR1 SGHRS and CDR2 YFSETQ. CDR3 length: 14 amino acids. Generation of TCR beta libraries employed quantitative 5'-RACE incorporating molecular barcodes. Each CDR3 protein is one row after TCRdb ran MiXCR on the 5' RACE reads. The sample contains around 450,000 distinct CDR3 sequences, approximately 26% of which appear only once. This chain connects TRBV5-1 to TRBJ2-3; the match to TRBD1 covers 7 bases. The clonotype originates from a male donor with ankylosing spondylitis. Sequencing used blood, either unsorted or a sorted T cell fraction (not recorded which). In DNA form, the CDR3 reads TGCGCCAGCAGCCCCGGACAGGCTGAAGATACGCAGTATTTT. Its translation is CASSPGQAEDTQYF.